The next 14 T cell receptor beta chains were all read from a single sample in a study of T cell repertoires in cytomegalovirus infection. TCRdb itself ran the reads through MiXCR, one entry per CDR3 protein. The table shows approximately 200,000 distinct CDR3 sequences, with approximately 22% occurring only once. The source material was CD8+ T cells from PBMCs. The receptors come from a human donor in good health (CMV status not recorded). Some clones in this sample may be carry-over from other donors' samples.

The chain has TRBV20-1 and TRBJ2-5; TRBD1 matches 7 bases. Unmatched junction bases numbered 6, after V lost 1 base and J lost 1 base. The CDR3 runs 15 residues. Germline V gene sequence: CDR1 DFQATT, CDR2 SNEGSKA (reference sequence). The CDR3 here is CSARGVRDSQETQYF. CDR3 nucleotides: TGCAGTGCTAGAGGGGTCCGGGACAGCCAAGAGACCCAGTACTTC.

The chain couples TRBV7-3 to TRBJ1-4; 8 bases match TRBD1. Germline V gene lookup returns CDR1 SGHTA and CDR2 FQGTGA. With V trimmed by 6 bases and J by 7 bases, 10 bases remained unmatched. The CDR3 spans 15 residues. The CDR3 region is CASSTTGGSGEKLFF. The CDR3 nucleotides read TGTGCCAGCAGTACCACAGGGGGGTCGGGTGAAAAACTGTTTTTT.

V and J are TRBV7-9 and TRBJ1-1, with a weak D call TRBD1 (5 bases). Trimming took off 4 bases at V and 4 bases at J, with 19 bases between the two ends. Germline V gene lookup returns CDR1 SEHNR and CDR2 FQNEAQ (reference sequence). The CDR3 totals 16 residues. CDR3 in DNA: TGTGCCAGCAGCTCCAGCGTCATGAATGGGGGCACTGAAGCTTTCTTT. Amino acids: CASSSSVMNGGTEAFF.

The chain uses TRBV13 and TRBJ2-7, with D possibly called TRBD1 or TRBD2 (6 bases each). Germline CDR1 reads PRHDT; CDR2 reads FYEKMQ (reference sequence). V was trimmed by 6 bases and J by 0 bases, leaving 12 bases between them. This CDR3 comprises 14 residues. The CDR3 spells CASRRWGASYEQYF. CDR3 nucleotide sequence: TGTGCCAGCAGGAGGTGGGGGGCCTCCTACGAGCAGTACTTC. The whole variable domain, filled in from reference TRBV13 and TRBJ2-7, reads AAGVIQSPRHLIKEKRETATLKCYPIPRHDTVYWYQQGPGQDPQFLISFYEKMQSDKGSIPDRFSAQQFSDYHSELNMSSLELGDSALYFCASRRWGASYEQYFGPGTRLTVT.

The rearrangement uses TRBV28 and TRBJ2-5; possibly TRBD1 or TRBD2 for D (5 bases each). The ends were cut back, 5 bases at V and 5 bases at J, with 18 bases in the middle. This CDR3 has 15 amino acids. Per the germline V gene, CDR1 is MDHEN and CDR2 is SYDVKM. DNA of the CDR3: TGTGCCAGCAGTCCGGGACGGATGCTTGTGGAGACCCAGTACTTC. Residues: CASSPGRMLVETQYF.

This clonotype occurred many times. CDR3 amino acids: CASSSGTNYNEQFF. The CDR3 nucleotides are TGTGCCAGCAGTTCCGGGACAAATTACAATGAGCAGTTCTTC. The chain combines TRBV12-3 or TRBV12-4 with TRBJ2-1, with TRBD1 as a possible D gene (6 bases). The V gene lost 4 bases and the J gene lost 4 bases, with 11 bases spanning the gap. This CDR3 is 14 amino acids long.

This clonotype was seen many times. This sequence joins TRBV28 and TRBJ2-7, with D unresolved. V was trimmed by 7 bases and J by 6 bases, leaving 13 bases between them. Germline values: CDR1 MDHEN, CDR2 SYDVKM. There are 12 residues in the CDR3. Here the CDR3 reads CASTRHPREQYF. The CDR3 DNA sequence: TGTGCCAGCACGCGACATCCCCGCGAGCAGTACTTC.

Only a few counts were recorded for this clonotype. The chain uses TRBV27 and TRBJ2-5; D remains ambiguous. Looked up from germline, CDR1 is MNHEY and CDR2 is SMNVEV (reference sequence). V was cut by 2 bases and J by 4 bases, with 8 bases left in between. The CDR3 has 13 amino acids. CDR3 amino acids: CASSLGSRETQYF. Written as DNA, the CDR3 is TGTGCCAGCAGTTTAGGTAGTAGAGAGACCCAGTACTTC.

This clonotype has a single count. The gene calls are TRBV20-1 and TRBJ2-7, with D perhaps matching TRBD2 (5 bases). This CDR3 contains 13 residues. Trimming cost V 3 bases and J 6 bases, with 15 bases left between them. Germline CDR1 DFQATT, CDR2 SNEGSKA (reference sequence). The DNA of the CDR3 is TGCAGTGCTAGGTCCCCCCCAGCGGTCGAGCAGTACTTC. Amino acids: CSARSPPAVEQYF.

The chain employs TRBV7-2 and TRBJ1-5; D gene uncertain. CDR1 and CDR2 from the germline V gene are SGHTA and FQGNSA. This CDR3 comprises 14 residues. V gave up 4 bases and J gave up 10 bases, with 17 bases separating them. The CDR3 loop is CASSSTGILFPQHF. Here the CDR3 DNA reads TGTGCCAGCAGCTCGACTGGGATATTGTTTCCCCAGCATTTT.

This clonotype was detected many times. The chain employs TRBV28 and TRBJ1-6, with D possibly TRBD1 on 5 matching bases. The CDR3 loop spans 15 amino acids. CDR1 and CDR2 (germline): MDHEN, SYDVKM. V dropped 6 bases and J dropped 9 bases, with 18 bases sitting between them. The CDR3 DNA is TGTGCCAGCAGCTCACGCAGGGAAATCTCTTCACCCCTCCACTTT. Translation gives CASSSRREISSPLHF.

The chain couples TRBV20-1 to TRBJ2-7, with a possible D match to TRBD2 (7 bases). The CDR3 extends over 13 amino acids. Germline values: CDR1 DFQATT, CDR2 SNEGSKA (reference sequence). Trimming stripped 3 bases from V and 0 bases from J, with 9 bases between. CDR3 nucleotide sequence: TGCAGTGCTAGGGGGGGGGCCTCCTACGAGCAGTACTTC. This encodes CSARGGASYEQYF.

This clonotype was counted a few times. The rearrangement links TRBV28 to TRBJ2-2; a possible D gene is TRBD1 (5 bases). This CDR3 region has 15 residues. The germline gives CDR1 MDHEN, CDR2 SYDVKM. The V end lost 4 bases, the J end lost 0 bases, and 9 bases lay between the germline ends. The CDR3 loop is CASSWGRANTGELFF. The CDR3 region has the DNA TGTGCCAGCAGTTGGGGCAGGGCGAACACCGGGGAGCTGTTTTTT.

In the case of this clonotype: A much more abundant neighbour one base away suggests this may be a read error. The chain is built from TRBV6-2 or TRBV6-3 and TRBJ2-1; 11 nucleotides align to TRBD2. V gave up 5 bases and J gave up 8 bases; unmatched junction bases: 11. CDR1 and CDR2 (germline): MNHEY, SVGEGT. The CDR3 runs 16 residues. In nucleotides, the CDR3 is TGTGCCAGCAGTGGGGCCGAGACTAGCGGGATCTATGAGCAGTTCTTC. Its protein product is CASSGAETSGIYEQFF.